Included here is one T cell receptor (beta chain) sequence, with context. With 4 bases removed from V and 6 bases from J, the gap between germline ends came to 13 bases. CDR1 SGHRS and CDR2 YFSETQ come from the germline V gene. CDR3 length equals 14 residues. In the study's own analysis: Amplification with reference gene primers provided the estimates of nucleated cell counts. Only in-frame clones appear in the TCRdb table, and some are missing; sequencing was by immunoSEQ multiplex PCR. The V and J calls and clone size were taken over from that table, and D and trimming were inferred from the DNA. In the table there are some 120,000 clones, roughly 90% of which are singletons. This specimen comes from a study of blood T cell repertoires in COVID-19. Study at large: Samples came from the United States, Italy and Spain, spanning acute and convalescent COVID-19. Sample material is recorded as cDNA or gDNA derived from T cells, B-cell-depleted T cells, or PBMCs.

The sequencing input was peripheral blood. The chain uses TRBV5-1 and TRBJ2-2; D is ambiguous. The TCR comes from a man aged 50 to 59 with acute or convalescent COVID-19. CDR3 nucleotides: TGCGCCAGCAGCCGCCGCGGCGGCGCCGGGGAGCTGTTTTTT. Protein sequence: CASSRRGGAGELFF.